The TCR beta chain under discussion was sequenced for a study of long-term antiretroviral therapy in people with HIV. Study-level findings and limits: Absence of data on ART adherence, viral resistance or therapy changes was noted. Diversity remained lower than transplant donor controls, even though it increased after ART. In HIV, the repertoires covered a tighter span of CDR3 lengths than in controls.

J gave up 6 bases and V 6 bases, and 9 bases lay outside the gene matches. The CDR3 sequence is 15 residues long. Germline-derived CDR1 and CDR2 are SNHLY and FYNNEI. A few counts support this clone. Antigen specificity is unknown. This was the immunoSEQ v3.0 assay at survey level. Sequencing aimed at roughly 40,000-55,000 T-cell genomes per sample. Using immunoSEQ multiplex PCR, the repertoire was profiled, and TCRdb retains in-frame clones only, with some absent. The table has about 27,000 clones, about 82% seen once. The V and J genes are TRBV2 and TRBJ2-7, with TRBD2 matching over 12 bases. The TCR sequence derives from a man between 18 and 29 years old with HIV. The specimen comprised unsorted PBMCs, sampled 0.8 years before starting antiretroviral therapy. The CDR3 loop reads CASRGTTSGGREQYF. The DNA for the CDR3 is TGTGCCAGCAGGGGTACGACTAGCGGGGGCCGCGAGCAGTACTTC. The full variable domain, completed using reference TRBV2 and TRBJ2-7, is EPEVTQTPSHQVTQMGQEVILRCVPISNHLYFYWYRQILGQKVEFLVSFYNNEISEKSEIFDDQFSVERPDGSNFTLKIRSTKLEDSAMYFCASRGTTSGGREQYFGPGTRLTVT.